A single sample gave rise to the 22 T cell receptor beta chains below, sequenced in a study of long-term antiretroviral therapy in people with HIV. Version v3.0 of the immunoSEQ assay was performed at survey level. Generated by immunoSEQ multiplex PCR, the TCRdb table keeps only in-frame clones and is missing some. The sample carries some 23,000 clones, less than 80% recorded once. Sequencing used unsorted PBMCs, obtained 1.1 years before starting antiretroviral therapy. The source is a middle-aged woman with HIV.

By proportion, this clone is medium-sized. The DNA of the CDR3 is TGCGCCAGCAGCCAAGTGCGGGGCCACGAGCAGTACTTC. Amino acid sequence: CASSQVRGHEQYF. The chain is built from TRBV4-1 and TRBJ2-7, with D perhaps TRBD2 (6 bases). The CDR3 is 13 residues long. Looked up from germline, CDR1 is MGHRA and CDR2 is YSYEKL. Trimming took off 1 base at V and 5 bases at J, with 9 bases between the two ends.

V gene TRBV6-1 combines with J gene TRBJ2-7; the D is unclear. Trimming left V 2 bases short and J 5 bases short, with 4 bases between. There are 11 residues in the CDR3. The germline CDR1 and CDR2 sequences are MNHNS and SASEGT. CDR3 nucleotide sequence: TGTGCCAGCAGTGAAAATCACGAGCAGTACTTC. This sequence encodes CASSENHEQYF.

The chain couples TRBV10-3 to TRBJ2-5; 8 bases match TRBD2. The CDR3 extends over 13 amino acids. Germline V gene sequence: CDR1 ENHRY, CDR2 SYGVKD. V was pared by 11 bases and J by 3 bases, with 8 bases of the junction left unmatched. The DNA of the CDR3 is TGTGCCTCCCGGGATAGCGGGGAAGAGACCCAGTACTTC. Its translation: CASRDSGEETQYF.

J is TRBJ2-1 and V is TRBV11-2; the match to TRBD2 covers 9 bases. Germline V gene lookup returns CDR1 SGHAT and CDR2 FQNNGV. V lost 1 base to trimming and J lost 4 bases; unmatched junction nucleotides: 2. The CDR3 loop spans 15 amino acids. The CDR3 loop is CASSLGLAAYNEQFF. The CDR3 DNA sequence: TGTGCCAGCAGCTTAGGACTAGCGGCTTACAATGAGCAGTTCTTC.

This chain uses TRBV18 with TRBJ2-1; D gene ambiguous. Looked up from germline, CDR1 is KGHSH and CDR2 is LQKENI. This CDR3 is built from 13 residues. Trimming took off 3 bases at V and 6 bases at J, with 9 bases between the two ends. The CDR3 spells CASSPYRANEQFF. Here the CDR3 DNA reads TGTGCCAGCTCACCGTATCGGGCCAATGAGCAGTTCTTC. The variable domain in full, with the rest retrieved from reference TRBV18 and TRBJ2-1, is NAGVMQNPRHLVRRRGQEARLRCSPMKGHSHVYWYRQLPEEGLKFMVYLQKENIIDESGMPKERFSAEFPKEGPSILRIQQVVRGDSAAYFCASSPYRANEQFFGPGTRLTVL.

The CDR3 nucleotides are TGTGCCACCAGCAGGAGCCGGACAACTCCTGGAAACACCATATATTTT. This encodes CATSRSRTTPGNTIYF. This rearrangement joins TRBV15 to TRBJ1-3; possibly TRBD1 for D (5 bases). This CDR3 has 16 amino acids. V lost 3 bases and J 2 bases, leaving 14 bases between the germline ends. Germline loops: CDR1 LNHNV, CDR2 YYDKDF (reference sequence).

The chain employs TRBV5-4 and TRBJ2-5; D is perhaps TRBD2 (5 bases). Germline values: CDR1 SGHNT, CDR2 YYREEE (reference sequence). Trimming shortened V by 3 bases and J by 5 bases, and 20 bases separated the two germline ends. CDR3 length: 16 residues. The CDR3: CASSSRTGTLGETQYF. Written as DNA, the CDR3 is TGTGCCAGCAGCTCTCGAACGGGAACCCTGGGGGAGACCCAGTACTTC.

The CDR3 protein is CAWSGLSVWGEQYF. The CDR3, as DNA: TGTGCCTGGAGTGGGCTATCGGTCTGGGGGGAGCAGTACTTC. The V call is TRBV30, the J call TRBJ2-7; perhaps D is TRBD1 or TRBD2 (5 bases each). The CDR3 has 14 residues. V lost 1 base to trimming and J lost 7 bases, with 17 bases between them. The germline V gene has CDR1 GTSNPN and CDR2 SVGIG (reference sequence).

The chain joins TRBV11-2 to TRBJ1-2; D gene uncertain. Germline V gives CDR1 SGHAT, CDR2 FQNNGV. V lost 5 bases and J 8 bases, leaving 15 bases between the germline ends. This CDR3 contains 13 residues. The CDR3 protein is CASSGQAIGGYTF. The CDR3 DNA reads TGTGCCAGCAGCGGGCAGGCTATAGGCGGCTACACCTTC.

The chain is built from TRBV6-6 and TRBJ2-1; the match to TRBD2 covers 9 bases. This CDR3 is built from 13 residues. Per germline, CDR1 MNHNY and CDR2 SVGAGI (reference sequence). V shed 5 bases and J 10 bases; nucleotides not matched to a gene: 6. The CDR3, as DNA: TGTGCCAGCAGTCCCCTGCGGGAGGGGGAGCAGTTCTTC. Residues: CASSPLREGEQFF.

The chain recombines TRBV6-4 with TRBJ2-1; D possibly corresponds to TRBD2 (6 bases). Trimming took off 7 bases at V and 0 bases at J, with 13 bases between the two ends. The germline V gene encodes CDR1 MRHNA and CDR2 SNTAGT. This CDR3 has 15 amino acids. CDR3 loop: CASTRTGSSYNEQFF. The CDR3 nucleotides read TGTGCCAGCACGCGCACCGGGAGCTCCTACAATGAGCAGTTCTTC.

Comment on this clone: The germline gene is not matched at one end of the junction; a read error may be the cause. The genes are TRBV2 and TRBJ2-3; D is tentatively TRBD1 or TRBD2 (5 bases each). The CDR3 loop spans 13 amino acids. Per germline, CDR1 SNHLY and CDR2 FYNNEI. CDR3 coding DNA: TGTGCCAGCAGTGAAGGGCCCGGGGCCCTACCCTGTTTT. Residues: CASSEGPGALPCF.

This clone was detected only a few times. The chain recombines TRBV6-1 with TRBJ1-2; weak D call: TRBD1 (6 bases). Trimming cost V 5 bases and J 5 bases, with 12 bases left between them. Germline CDR1 is MNHNS and CDR2 is SASEGT. The CDR3 totals 13 residues. This CDR3 is CASSKTGPYGYTF. The CDR3 DNA follows: TGTGCCAGCAGTAAGACAGGACCTTATGGCTACACCTTC.

The chain couples TRBV5-6 to TRBJ2-3; tentatively, D is TRBD2 (6 bases). Trimming removed 4 bases at V and 0 bases at J, with 15 bases between. The CDR3 length is 16 residues. Per the germline V gene, CDR1 is SGHDT and CDR2 is YYEEEE. The CDR3 DNA sequence: TGTGCCAGCAGCCTACGGCGGAGGGCTAGCACAGATACGCAGTATTTT. Translation gives CASSLRRRASTDTQYF.

The chain couples TRBV4-3 to TRBJ1-2; D unclear. There are 14 residues in the CDR3. V dropped 4 bases and J dropped 4 bases, with 13 bases sitting between them. Germline-derived CDR1 and CDR2 are LGHNA and YSLEER. The CDR3 bases are TGCGCCAGCAGCCCGGAATTGAACCTCTATGGCTACACCTTC. Residues: CASSPELNLYGYTF.

This CDR3 is CASTTGGELFF. CDR3 sequence (DNA): TGTGCCAGCACAACGGGCGGGGAGCTGTTTTTT. This chain joins TRBV7-9 and TRBJ2-2; D remains unclear. Germline V gene sequence: CDR1 SEHNR, CDR2 FQNEAQ (reference sequence). V dropped 7 bases and J dropped 7 bases, with 7 bases sitting between them. The CDR3 is 11 residues long.

V gene TRBV29-1 combines with J gene TRBJ2-5, with TRBD1 matching 9 bases. Germline V gives CDR1 SQVTM, CDR2 ANQGSEA. The junction had 4 bases not matched to a gene; V was cut back by 3 bases and J by 5 bases. CDR3 length equals 13 residues. The CDR3 DNA reads as TGCAGCGTTGAGGGACAGGGAATGGAGACCCAGTACTTC. It encodes CSVEGQGMETQYF.

This clone was seen a handful of times. This chain links TRBV2 with TRBJ1-5; D is unresolved. Deletions cut 6 bases from V and 3 bases from J, with 9 bases between. There are 13 residues in the CDR3. CDR1 is SNHLY, CDR2 FYNNEI, per germline. In nucleotides, the CDR3 is TGTGCCAGCAGGAGGCAATCCAATCAGCCCCAGCATTTT. Its translation is CASRRQSNQPQHF.

The J gene is TRBJ1-5, the V gene TRBV19; 10 bases fit TRBD1. V was clipped by 8 bases and J by 6 bases; unmatched bases: 16. The germline gives CDR1 LNHDA, CDR2 SQIVND (reference sequence). The CDR3 spans 17 residues. This chain's CDR3 is CASGKQSGTGAVQPQHF. CDR3 DNA sequence: TGTGCCAGTGGTAAACAGTCCGGGACAGGGGCGGTTCAGCCCCAGCATTTT.

The V call is TRBV11-3, the J call TRBJ2-5; 10 positions match TRBD2. The ends lost 0 bases at V and 4 bases at J; junction bases unmatched: 8. The CDR3 covers 17 residues. The V gene's germline CDR1 is SGHNT and CDR2 YENEEA. The CDR3 DNA reads TGTGCCAGCAGCTTAGACCAGCGGGGGGGCCTCAGAGAGACCCAGTACTTC. It encodes CASSLDQRGGLRETQYF.

The chain has TRBV5-6 and TRBJ2-3; 8 nucleotides align to TRBD1. The CDR3 is 15 residues long. The germline gives CDR1 SGHDT, CDR2 YYEEEE. V shed 0 bases and J 6 bases; nucleotides not matched to a gene: 6. The CDR3 protein is CASSLETGVVDTQYF. Here the CDR3 DNA reads TGTGCCAGCAGCTTGGAGACAGGGGTGGTGGATACGCAGTATTTT.

The V gene is TRBV4-2, the J gene TRBJ2-3, with 8 nucleotides matching TRBD1. The length of the CDR3 is 17 residues. Germline lookup yields CDR1 LGHNA and CDR2 YNFKEQ. With V trimmed by 2 bases and J by 3 bases, 10 bases remained unmatched. Written as DNA, the CDR3 is TGTGCCAGCAGCCAAAGACGCCAGGGGGCAGGAACAGATACGCAGTATTTT. Translating gives CASSQRRQGAGTDTQYF.